This TCR beta chain originates from a study of blood T cell repertoires in COVID-19. Study-level information: Spain, Italy and the United States supplied samples that represented acute and convalescent COVID-19.

Per the authors' pipeline: Amplification with reference gene primers provided the estimates of nucleated cell counts. Measured with immunoSEQ multiplex PCR; TCRdb has only the in-frame clones, and not every one. That table furnishes V, J and clone size, whereas the DNA furnished D and trimming. The sample holds tens of thousands of clones, approximately 75% seen once. This clone has only one observation. The sample taken for sequencing was peripheral blood. The TCR sequence derives from a woman aged 60 to 75 with acute or convalescent COVID-19.

CDR3 bases: TGTGCCAGCAGCTTCGGACAGTCGAAGAATGAAAAACTGTTTTTT. This codes for CASSFGQSKNEKLFF. The gene calls are TRBV13 and TRBJ1-4, with D perhaps matching TRBD1 (6 bases). V lost 3 bases to trimming and J lost 5 bases, with 13 bases between them. There are 15 residues in the CDR3. The V gene's germline CDR1 is PRHDT and CDR2 FYEKMQ (reference sequence).